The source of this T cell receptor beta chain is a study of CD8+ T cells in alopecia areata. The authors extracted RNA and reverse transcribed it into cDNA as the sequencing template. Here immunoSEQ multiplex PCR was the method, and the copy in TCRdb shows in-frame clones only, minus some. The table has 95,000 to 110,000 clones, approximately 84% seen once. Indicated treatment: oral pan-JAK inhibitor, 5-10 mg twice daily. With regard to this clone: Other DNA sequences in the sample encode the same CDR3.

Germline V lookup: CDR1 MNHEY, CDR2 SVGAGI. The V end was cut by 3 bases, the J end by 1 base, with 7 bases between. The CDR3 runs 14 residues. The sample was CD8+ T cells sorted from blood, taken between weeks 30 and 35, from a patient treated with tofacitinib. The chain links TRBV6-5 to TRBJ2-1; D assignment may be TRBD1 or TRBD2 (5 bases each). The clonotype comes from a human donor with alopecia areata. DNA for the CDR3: TGTGCCAGCAGTTATGGGGGTTCCTACAATGAGCAGTTCTTC. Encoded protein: CASSYGGSYNEQFF.